This TCR beta chain emerged from a study of beta chain features in type 1 diabetes. Study summary: Examination of sorted cells across all samples involved about 100,000,000 cells. Study conclusions and caveats: In every one of the four CD4+ subsets, TCRB CDR3s were moderately but significantly shorter in Type 1 diabetes patients.

CDR1 and CDR2 from the germline V gene are SEHNR and FQNEAQ (reference sequence). Trimming pared 2 bases from V and 3 bases from J, leaving 14 bases between. The CDR3 loop spans 15 amino acids. Only a few counts were recorded for this clone. Its antigen is still unknown. All of the sorted populations showed purity greater than 98%. As every portion of the isolated RNA was reverse transcribed, the sequencing read expressed TCRB transcripts. Around 3.57 million reads was the average for naive, central memory and regulatory T cell samples. Some clones are missing from TCRdb's copy, which holds only in-frame ones; the method was immunoSEQ multiplex PCR. The sample lists about 270,000 clones; roughly 15% were seen once.

This clonotype originated in a middle-aged woman in good health. Sequenced material: naive CD4+ T cells from blood. The chain uses TRBV7-9 and TRBJ2-7, with a tentative D call TRBD2 (5 bases). CDR3 region: CASSLISGLGYEQYF. The DNA for the CDR3 is TGTGCCAGCAGCTTAATCTCGGGGTTGGGCTACGAGCAGTACTTC.